The rows below give T cell receptor beta chains drawn from one sample of a study of shared clonotypes between healthy human individuals. The protocol was immunoSEQ multiplex PCR, while the TCRdb copy is restricted to in-frame clones and leaves out a portion. The table lists roughly 1,600,000 clones, around 98.5% of them singletons. The sequenced sample consisted of naive CD4+ T cells sorted from blood. All receptors come from a man aged 25 to 40 in good health. CDR3s leave out the opening cysteine and the closing phenylalanine or tryptophan.

V	J	CDR3
TRBV11-2	TRBJ2-2	ASSLGAGPAGELF
TRBV10-3	TRBJ2-1	ASSHRGGEEQF
TRBV27	TRBJ2-3	ASSSPRGERADTQY
TRBV6-6	TRBJ1-5	ASSDRGGQPQH
TRBV7-2	TRBJ1-5	ASNRGAENQPQH
TRBV14	TRBJ2-3	ASSLTGDTQY
TRBV9	TRBJ2-2	ASSVASGGLGTGELF
TRBV5-6	TRBJ1-2	ASRSDRLAGYT
TRBV5-4	TRBJ2-1	ASSPGRPSYNEQF
TRBV10-2	TRBJ1-1	ASTLDGGTREAF
TRBV2	TRBJ1-2	ASSDQAPWGYT
TRBV11-2	TRBJ1-1	ASSLREPEAF
TRBV28	TRBJ2-2	ASSLGPHPSASTGELF
TRBV18	TRBJ1-1	ASSHGQGSTEAF
TRBV9	TRBJ2-1	ASSTQTTGEQF
TRBV7-2	TRBJ2-7	ASSLERGDEQY
TRBV5-1	TRBJ2-5	ASSERPGLAGGHKQTQY
TRBV6-1	TRBJ2-3	ASTRQGAPDTQY
TRBV2	TRBJ2-2	ASRVDNTGELF
TRBV5-5	TRBJ2-3	ASIAGAFADTQY
TRBV27	TRBJ2-7	ASSLRAGSTYEQY
TRBV23-1	TRBJ1-5	ASPQRSQADSNQPQH
TRBV27	TRBJ2-7	ASSLFGQSYEQY
TRBV6-5	TRBJ1-1	ASSYSYGSNTEAF
TRBV10-2	TRBJ2-5	ASSDDRVVETQY
TRBV28	TRBJ2-3	AVGGNTQY
TRBV6-1	TRBJ2-3	ASNRERTDTQY
TRBV9	TRBJ1-2	ASSVGMEGTYYGYT
TRBV6-5	TRBJ2-6	ASSYGEGWANVLT
TRBV18	TRBJ2-4	ASSPVAGASKNIQY
TRBV15	TRBJ2-5	ATSPGGAEETQY
TRBV4-3	TRBJ2-5	ASKEETQY
TRBV15	TRBJ2-3	ATSRDRLAGRLGDTQY
TRBV7-3	TRBJ2-5	ASSKNPAGYQETQY
TRBV5-1	TRBJ1-1	ASSLGAGMDTEAF
TRBV9	TRBJ1-1	ASSPTSRAGDTEAF
TRBV15	TRBJ2-6	ATSRRFSGANVLT
TRBV19	TRBJ1-2	ASSIRTGGYT
TRBV7-2	TRBJ2-4	ASSLSPGHIQY
TRBV6-4	TRBJ2-7	ASRKFRGDIYEQY
TRBV5-4	TRBJ2-3	ASNDPGQITDTQY
TRBV19	TRBJ1-3	ASSSDFSGNTIY
TRBV7-2	TRBJ1-1	ASSLGRTGVEAF